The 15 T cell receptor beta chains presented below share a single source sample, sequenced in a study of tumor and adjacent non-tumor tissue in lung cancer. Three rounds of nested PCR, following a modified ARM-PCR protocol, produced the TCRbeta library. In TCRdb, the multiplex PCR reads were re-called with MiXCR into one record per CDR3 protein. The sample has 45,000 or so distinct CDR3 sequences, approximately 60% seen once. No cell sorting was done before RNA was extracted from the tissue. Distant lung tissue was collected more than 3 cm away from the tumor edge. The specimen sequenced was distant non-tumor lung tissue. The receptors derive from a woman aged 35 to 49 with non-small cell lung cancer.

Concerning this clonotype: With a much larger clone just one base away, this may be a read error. The chain's CDR3 is CASSYSGHGDYEQYF. Written as DNA, the CDR3 is TGTGCCAGCAGTTACTCGGGACATGGGGACTACGAGCAGTACTTC. The J gene is TRBJ2-7, the V gene TRBV6-5; tentatively, D is TRBD1 (6 bases). The CDR3 contains 15 residues. Trimming removed 0 bases at V and 3 bases at J, with 12 bases between. CDR1 is MNHEY, CDR2 SVGAGI, per germline.

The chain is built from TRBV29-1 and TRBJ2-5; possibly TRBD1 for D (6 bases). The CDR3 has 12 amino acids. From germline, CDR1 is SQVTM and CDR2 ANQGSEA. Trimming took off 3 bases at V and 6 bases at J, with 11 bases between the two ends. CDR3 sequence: CSVERWDKTQYF. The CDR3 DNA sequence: TGCAGCGTTGAGCGCTGGGACAAGACCCAGTACTTC.

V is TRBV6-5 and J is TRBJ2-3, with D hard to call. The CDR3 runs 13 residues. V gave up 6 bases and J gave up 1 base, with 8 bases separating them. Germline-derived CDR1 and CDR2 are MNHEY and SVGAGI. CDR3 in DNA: TGTGCCAGCAGATCCTGGCGCACAGATACGCAGTATTTT. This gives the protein CASRSWRTDTQYF.

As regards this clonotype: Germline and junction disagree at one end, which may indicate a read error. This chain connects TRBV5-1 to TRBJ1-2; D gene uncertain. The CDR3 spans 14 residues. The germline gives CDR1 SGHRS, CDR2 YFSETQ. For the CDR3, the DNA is TGCGCCAGCAGCCCCCTCGAGGTTGCCTATAGCTACACCTTC. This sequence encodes CASSPLEVAYSYTF. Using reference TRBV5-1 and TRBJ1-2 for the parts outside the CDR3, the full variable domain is KAGVTQTPRYLIKTRGQQVTLSCSPISGHRSVSWYQQTPGQGLQFLFEYFSETQRNKGNFPGRFSGRQFSNSRSEMNVSTLELGDSALYLCASSPLEVAYSYTFGSGTRLTVV.

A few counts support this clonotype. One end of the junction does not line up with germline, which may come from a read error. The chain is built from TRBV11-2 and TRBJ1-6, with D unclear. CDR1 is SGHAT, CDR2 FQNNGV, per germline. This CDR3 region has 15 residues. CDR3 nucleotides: TGCGCCAGTAGCTTAGCCCCGGGGAATAATTCACCCCTCCACTTT. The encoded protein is CASSLAPGNNSPLHF.

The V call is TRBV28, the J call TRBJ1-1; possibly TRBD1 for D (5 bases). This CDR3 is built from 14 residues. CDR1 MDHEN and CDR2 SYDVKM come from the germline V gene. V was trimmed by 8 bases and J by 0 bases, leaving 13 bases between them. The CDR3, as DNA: TGTGCCAGCCGCGAGAGGGGCGTGAACACTGAAGCTTTCTTT. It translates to CASRERGVNTEAFF.

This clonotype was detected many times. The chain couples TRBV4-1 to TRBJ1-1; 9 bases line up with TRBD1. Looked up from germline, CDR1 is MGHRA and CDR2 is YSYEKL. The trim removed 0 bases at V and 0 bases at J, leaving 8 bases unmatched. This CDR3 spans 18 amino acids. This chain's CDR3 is CASSQDLNRGPLNTEAFF. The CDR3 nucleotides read TGCGCCAGCAGCCAAGATCTTAACAGGGGGCCTCTGAACACTGAAGCTTTCTTT.

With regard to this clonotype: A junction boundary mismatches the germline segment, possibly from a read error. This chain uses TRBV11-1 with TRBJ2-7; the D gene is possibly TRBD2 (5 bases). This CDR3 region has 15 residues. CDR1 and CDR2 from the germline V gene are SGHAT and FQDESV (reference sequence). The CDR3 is CASSLISVSQYEEYF. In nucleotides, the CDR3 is TGTGCCAGCAGCCTAATTAGCGTGAGCCAATACGAGGAGTACTTC.

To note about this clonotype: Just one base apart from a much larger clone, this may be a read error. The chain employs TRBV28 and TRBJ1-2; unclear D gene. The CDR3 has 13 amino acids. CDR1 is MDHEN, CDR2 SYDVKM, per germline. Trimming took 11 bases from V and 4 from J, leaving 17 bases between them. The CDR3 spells CACGRGGGYGYTF. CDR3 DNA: TGTGCCTGCGGCCGGGGAGGCGGCTATGGCTACACCTTC.

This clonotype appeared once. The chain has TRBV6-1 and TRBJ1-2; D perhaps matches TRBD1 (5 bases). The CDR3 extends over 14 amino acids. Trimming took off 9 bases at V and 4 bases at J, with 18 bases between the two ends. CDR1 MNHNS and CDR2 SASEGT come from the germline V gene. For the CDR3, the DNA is TGTGCCAGGAGAGGGGATGGGGCCTTCTATGGCTACACCTTC. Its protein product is CARRGDGAFYGYTF.

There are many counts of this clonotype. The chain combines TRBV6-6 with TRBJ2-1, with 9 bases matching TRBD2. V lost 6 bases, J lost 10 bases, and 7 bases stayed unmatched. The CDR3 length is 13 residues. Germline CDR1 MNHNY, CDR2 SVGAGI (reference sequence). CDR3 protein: CASRFSGSLEQFF. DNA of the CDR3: TGTGCCAGCAGGTTTAGCGGGAGCCTAGAGCAGTTCTTC.

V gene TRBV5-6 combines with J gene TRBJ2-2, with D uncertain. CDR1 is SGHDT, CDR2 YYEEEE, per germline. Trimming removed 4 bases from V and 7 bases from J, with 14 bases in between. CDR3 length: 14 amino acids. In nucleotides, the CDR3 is TGTGCCAGCAGCCTGGCCGTACCCATCGGGGAGCTGTTTTTT. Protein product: CASSLAVPIGELFF.

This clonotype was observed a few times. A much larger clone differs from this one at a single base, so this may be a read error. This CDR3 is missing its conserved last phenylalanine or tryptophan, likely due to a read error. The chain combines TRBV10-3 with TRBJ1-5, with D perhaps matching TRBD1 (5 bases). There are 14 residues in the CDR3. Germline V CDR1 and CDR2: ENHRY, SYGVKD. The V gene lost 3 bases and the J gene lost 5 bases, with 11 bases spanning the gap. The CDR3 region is CAISDWGRDQPQHL. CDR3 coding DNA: TGTGCCATCAGTGATTGGGGGAGGGATCAGCCCCAGCATCTT.

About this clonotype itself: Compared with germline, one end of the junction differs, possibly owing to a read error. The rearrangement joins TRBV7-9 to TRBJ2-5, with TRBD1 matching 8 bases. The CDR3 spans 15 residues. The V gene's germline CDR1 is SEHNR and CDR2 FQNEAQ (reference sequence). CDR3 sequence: CASSLGTGFGETQHF. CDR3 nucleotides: TGTGCCAGCAGCTTAGGGACAGGGTTTGGGGAGACCCAGCACTTC.

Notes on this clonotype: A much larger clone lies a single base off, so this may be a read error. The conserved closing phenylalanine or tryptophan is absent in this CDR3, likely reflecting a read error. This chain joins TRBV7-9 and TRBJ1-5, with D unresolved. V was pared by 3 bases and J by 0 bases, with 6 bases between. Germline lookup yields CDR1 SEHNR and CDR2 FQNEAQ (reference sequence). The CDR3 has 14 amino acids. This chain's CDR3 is CASSFATSNQPQHS. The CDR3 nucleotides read TGTGCCAGCAGCTTCGCTACTAGCAATCAGCCCCAGCATTCT.